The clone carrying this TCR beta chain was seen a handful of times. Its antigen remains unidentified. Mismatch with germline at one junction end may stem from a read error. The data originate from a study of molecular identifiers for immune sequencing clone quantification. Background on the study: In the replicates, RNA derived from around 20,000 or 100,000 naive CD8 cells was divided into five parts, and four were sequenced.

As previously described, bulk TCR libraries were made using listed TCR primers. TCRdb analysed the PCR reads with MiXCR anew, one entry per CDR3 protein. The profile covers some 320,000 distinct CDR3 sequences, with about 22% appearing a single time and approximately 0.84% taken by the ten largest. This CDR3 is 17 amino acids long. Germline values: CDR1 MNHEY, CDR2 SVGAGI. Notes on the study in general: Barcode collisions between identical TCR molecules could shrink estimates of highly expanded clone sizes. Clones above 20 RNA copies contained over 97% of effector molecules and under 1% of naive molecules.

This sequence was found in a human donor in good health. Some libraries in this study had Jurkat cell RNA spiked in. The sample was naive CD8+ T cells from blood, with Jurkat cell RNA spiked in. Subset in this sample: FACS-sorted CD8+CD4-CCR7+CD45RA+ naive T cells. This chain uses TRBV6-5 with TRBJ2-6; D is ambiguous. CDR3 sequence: CASSLRAPVSGVNVLTF. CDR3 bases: TGTGCCAGCAGTTTAAGGGCACCCGTCTCTGGGGTCAACGTCCTGACTTTC.